Each of the 25 T cell receptor beta chains below was sequenced from the same sample in a study of TIL therapy for anti-PD-1-resistant metastatic lung cancer. Time point described: pre-treatment sample, taken before nivolumab and TIL therapy. The libraries were made with immunoSEQ v3. Clones were sequenced by immunoSEQ multiplex PCR, and TCRdb holds only the in-frame ones, with some missing. The sample holds 50,000 or so clones; roughly 85% are singletons and the top ten take around 4.8%. Sequenced material: blood, taken at baseline. The source of these receptors is a woman between 30 and 80 years old with non-small cell lung cancer.

This clone appeared a single time. The chain combines TRBV4-2 with TRBJ2-1; possible D gene TRBD2, 6 bases. The CDR3 has 12 amino acids. Trimming pared 2 bases from V and 13 bases from J, leaving 12 bases between. Germline values: CDR1 LGHNA, CDR2 YNFKEQ. CDR3 coding DNA: TGTGCCAGCAGCCAAAGGCGGGATATACAGTTCTTC. It yields the protein CASSQRRDIQFF.

The chain has TRBV10-3 and TRBJ2-5; 7 bases agree with TRBD2. The CDR3 has 14 amino acids. The junction had 3 bases not matched to a gene; V was cut back by 4 bases and J by 1 base. Germline-derived CDR1 and CDR2 are ENHRY and SYGVKD. The CDR3 region is CAISATGGQETQYF. The CDR3 DNA reads TGTGCCATCAGTGCCACGGGGGGCCAAGAGACCCAGTACTTC.

V usage is TRBV4-2 and J usage is TRBJ1-5, with D tentatively TRBD1 (5 bases). Trimming pared 5 bases from V and 0 bases from J, leaving 8 bases between. The CDR3 extends over 14 amino acids. Germline V CDR1 and CDR2: LGHNA, YNFKEQ. CDR3 in amino acids: CASSGGDSNQPQHF. CDR3 bases: TGTGCCAGCAGCGGGGGGGATAGCAATCAGCCCCAGCATTTT.

The chain carries TRBV14 and TRBJ2-7; D remains ambiguous. With 4 bases removed from V and 7 bases from J, the gap between germline ends came to 14 bases. This CDR3 region has 13 residues. Germline V gives CDR1 SGHDN, CDR2 FVKESK. The DNA of the CDR3 is TGTGCCAGCAGCCCGTCATCGAGCCGAGAGCAGTACTTC. Translated, it gives CASSPSSSREQYF.

For this clone: An end of the junction differs from the germline gene, which may be a read error. Within the sample, other DNA sequences also encode this same CDR3. The chain couples TRBV5-6 to TRBJ1-2, with D hard to call. CDR1 SGHDT and CDR2 YYEEEE come from the germline V gene. CDR3 length: 14 amino acids. DNA for the CDR3: TGTGCCAGCAGCCTGATGGGCGCTAACTATGGCTATACCTTC. This translates into CASSLMGANYGYTF. Full variable domain (outside the CDR3, taken from reference TRBV5-6 and TRBJ1-2): DAGVTQSPTHLIKTRGQQVTLRCSPKSGHDTVSWYQQALGQGPQFIFQYYEEEERQRGNFPDRFSGHQFPNYSSELNVNALLLGDSALYLCASSLMGANYGYTFGSGTRLTVV.

The chain couples TRBV7-7 to TRBJ2-1; TRBD2 matches at 8 bases. V shed 5 bases and J 6 bases; nucleotides not matched to a gene: 24. Germline V CDR1 and CDR2: SSHAT, FNYEAQ (reference sequence). The CDR3 consists of 20 residues. The CDR3 nucleotides read TGTGCCAGCAGCCCGAACGTTAGGACGGGACTAGTGTCCGTAATCAATGAGCAGTTCTTC. It specifies CASSPNVRTGLVSVINEQFF.

CDR3 amino acids: CASTPDRGFVIYEQYF. The CDR3 DNA sequence: TGTGCCAGCACCCCCGACCGGGGGTTCGTAATCTACGAGCAGTACTTC. The chain is built from TRBV11-2 and TRBJ2-7; D perhaps matches TRBD2 (6 bases). The CDR3 length is 16 residues. V was cut by 7 bases and J by 3 bases, with 22 bases left in between. Looked up from germline, CDR1 is SGHAT and CDR2 is FQNNGV.

This chain links TRBV7-2 with TRBJ2-2; the D is unclear. V lost 4 bases, J lost 3 bases, and 3 bases lay in between. Looked up from germline, CDR1 is SGHTA and CDR2 is FQGNSA. The CDR3 is 12 amino acids. CDR3 protein: CASSYYTGELFF. CDR3 sequence (DNA): TGTGCCAGCAGCTACTACACCGGGGAGCTGTTTTTT.

This chain uses TRBV2 with TRBJ1-1; 7 bases align to TRBD1. In germline, CDR1 is SNHLY, CDR2 FYNNEI. The trim removed 5 bases at V and 1 base at J, leaving 7 bases unmatched. The CDR3 extends over 15 amino acids. CDR3 region: CASSPRDSSNTEAFF. The CDR3 coding sequence is TGTGCCAGCAGTCCCAGGGACAGCTCGAACACTGAAGCTTTCTTT.

The V gene is TRBV6-1, the J gene TRBJ1-5; perhaps TRBD1 as D (6 bases). This CDR3 comprises 14 residues. The V gene's germline CDR1 is MNHNS and CDR2 SASEGT. V was clipped by 6 bases and J by 4 bases, with 13 bases between them. The CDR3 DNA reads TGTGCCAGCAGGGCCTGGACAGAGAATCAGCCCCAGCATTTT. This encodes CASRAWTENQPQHF.

This chain links TRBV2 with TRBJ1-5; a possible D gene is TRBD1 (6 bases). The CDR3 is made up of 15 amino acids. Trimming shortened V by 1 base and J by 2 bases, and 9 bases separated the two germline ends. Germline lookup yields CDR1 SNHLY and CDR2 FYNNEI. DNA of the CDR3: TGTGCCAGCAGTGAAGAACAGGGAGGCAATCAGCCCCAGCATTTT. Its translation: CASSEEQGGNQPQHF. Together with reference TRBV2 and TRBJ1-5, the CDR3 gives the full variable domain: EPEVTQTPSHQVTQMGQEVILRCVPISNHLYFYWYRQILGQKVEFLVSFYNNEISEKSEIFDDQFSVERPDGSNFTLKIRSTKLEDSAMYFCASSEEQGGNQPQHFGDGTRLSIL.

The chain couples TRBV7-2 to TRBJ1-1; 10 bases are shared with TRBD1. The CDR3 runs 15 residues. With V trimmed by 5 bases and J by 1 base, 4 bases remained unmatched. Germline V gene lookup returns CDR1 SGHTA and CDR2 FQGNSA. The CDR3 protein is CASSIRQGANTEAFF. CDR3 in DNA: TGTGCCAGCAGCATCCGACAGGGGGCGAACACTGAAGCTTTCTTT.

This clone was detected a few times. The chain links TRBV5-1 to TRBJ1-6; 10 bases are a match to TRBD1. With 4 bases clipped from V and 8 bases from J, the junction kept 6 bases outside the gene matches. This CDR3 region has 15 residues. Germline values: CDR1 SGHRS, CDR2 YFSETQ. The CDR3 nucleotides are TGCGCCAGCAGCGCCACCGGGACAGGGGATTCACCCCTCCACTTT. Residues: CASSATGTGDSPLHF.

The V call is TRBV7-2, the J call TRBJ2-2; a weak D match, TRBD2 (6 bases). V was pared by 5 bases and J by 5 bases, with 15 bases between. This CDR3 region has 15 residues. Germline V CDR1 and CDR2: SGHTA, FQGNSA. The CDR3 here is CASSPGPAGTGELFF. In DNA, the CDR3 is TGTGCCAGCAGCCCGGGACCCGCGGGAACCGGGGAGCTGTTTTTT. The whole variable domain, filled in from reference TRBV7-2 and TRBJ2-2, reads GAGVSQSPSNKVTEKGKDVELRCDPISGHTALYWYRQSLGQGLEFLIYFQGNSAPDKSGLPSDRFSAERTGGSVSTLTIQRTQQEDSAVYLCASSPGPAGTGELFFGEGSRLTVL.

The chain joins TRBV2 to TRBJ2-2, with D unclear. CDR1 is SNHLY, CDR2 FYNNEI, per germline. CDR3 length: 16 residues. The V end lost 3 bases, the J end lost 0 bases, and 11 bases lay between the germline ends. CDR3: CASSDGPGANTGELFF. CDR3 nucleotide sequence: TGTGCCAGCAGTGATGGCCCGGGCGCGAACACCGGGGAGCTGTTTTTT.

The chain carries TRBV6-6 and TRBJ1-2; tentative D call: TRBD1 (5 bases). V lost 5 bases, J lost 8 bases, and 15 bases lay in between. Germline V gives CDR1 MNHNY, CDR2 SVGAGI (reference sequence). The CDR3 length is 13 residues. CDR3 sequence reads: CASSAGTAEGYTF. The CDR3 coding sequence is TGTGCCAGCAGTGCCGGGACGGCTGAAGGCTACACCTTC.

The chain combines TRBV25-1 with TRBJ2-1, with 7 bases that match TRBD1. This CDR3 is 15 amino acids long. Trimming took 3 bases from V and 6 from J; bases not matched to a gene: 8. The germline V gene encodes CDR1 MGHDK and CDR2 SYGVNS. This CDR3 reads CASSETGRAINEQFF. DNA for the CDR3: TGTGCCAGCAGTGAGACAGGGCGCGCGATCAATGAGCAGTTCTTC.

The chain uses TRBV2 and TRBJ2-5, with D uncertain. There are 13 residues in the CDR3. The V end lost 3 bases, the J end lost 7 bases, and 12 bases lay between the germline ends. Germline V gene data show CDR1 as SNHLY and CDR2 as FYNNEI. CDR3 in amino acids: CASSEDAPGTQYF. As DNA, the CDR3 is TGTGCCAGCAGTGAGGACGCCCCAGGGACCCAGTACTTC.

The chain combines TRBV7-9 with TRBJ2-1, with a possible D match to TRBD2 (6 bases). The CDR3 is 19 residues long. From germline, CDR1 is SEHNR and CDR2 FQNEAQ (reference sequence). V shed 6 bases and J shed 8 bases, with 32 bases lying between them. The CDR3 DNA is TGTGCCAGCAGACGATCCACGCGCGCTAGCCCATATACGGGGGATGAGCAGTTCTTC. Its translation is CASRRSTRASPYTGDEQFF. The entire variable domain, with the rest obtained from reference TRBV7-9 and TRBJ2-1, is as follows: DTGVSQNPRHKITKRGQNVTFRCDPISEHNRLYWYRQTLGQGPEFLTYFQNEAQLEKSRLLSDRFSAERPKGSFSTLEIQRTEQGDSAMYLCASRRSTRASPYTGDEQFFGPGTRLTVL.

V usage is TRBV10-1 and J usage is TRBJ1-1, with no clear D. CDR3 length: 15 amino acids. Trimming pared 1 base from V and 3 bases from J, leaving 12 bases between. CDR1 WNHNN and CDR2 SYGVQD come from the germline V gene (reference sequence). In DNA, the CDR3 is TGCGCCAGCAGTGAGTTGGTCGGGTGGGACACTGAAGCTTTCTTT. Protein product: CASSELVGWDTEAFF.

CDR3 DNA: TGTGCCAGCAGCGTAGGGGGGCTCCTCCACTATGGCTACACCTTC. The encoded protein is CASSVGGLLHYGYTF. V and J are TRBV9 and TRBJ1-2, with a weak D call TRBD1 (6 bases). From germline, CDR1 is SGDLS and CDR2 YYNGEE. The CDR3 loop spans 15 amino acids. V was pared by 0 bases and J by 3 bases, with 12 bases between.

The chain joins TRBV5-4 to TRBJ2-1; a possible D gene is TRBD1 (6 bases). Trimming took 2 bases from V and 8 from J, leaving 11 bases between them. CDR3 length equals 13 residues. The V gene's germline CDR1 is SGHNT and CDR2 YYREEE (reference sequence). In DNA form, the CDR3 reads TGTGCCAGCAGCTTACACAGGGACGATGAGCAGTTCTTC. Translation gives CASSLHRDDEQFF.

The chain combines TRBV27 with TRBJ2-7; maybe TRBD2 (5 bases). Trimming removed 3 bases from V and 0 bases from J, with 9 bases in between. CDR1 MNHEY and CDR2 SMNVEV come from the germline V gene (reference sequence). The length of the CDR3 is 14 residues. CDR3 in amino acids: CASSFGGVSYEQYF. In nucleotides, the CDR3 is TGTGCCAGCAGTTTCGGAGGTGTCTCCTACGAGCAGTACTTC.

This sequence joins TRBV6-5 and TRBJ1-2; no firm D call. There are 13 residues in the CDR3. The V end was cut by 4 bases, the J end by 0 bases, with 6 bases between. The germline V gene encodes CDR1 MNHEY and CDR2 SVGAGI. Here the CDR3 DNA reads TGTGCCAGCAGTTCGTGGCCTAACTATGGCTACACCTTC. As protein: CASSSWPNYGYTF.

In this sample, this clone turned up a few times. This chain joins TRBV19 and TRBJ2-7, with D possibly TRBD1 on 6 matching bases. Germline values: CDR1 LNHDA, CDR2 SQIVND (reference sequence). Trimming cost V 2 bases and J 3 bases, with 11 bases left between them. This CDR3 region has 14 residues. The CDR3 reads CASSIQGKGYEQYF. CDR3 coding DNA: TGTGCCAGTAGTATACAGGGGAAGGGCTACGAGCAGTACTTC.